The clone carrying this TCR beta chain was observed a few times. This CDR3 has 13 residues. V lost 3 bases and J 2 bases, leaving 8 bases between the germline ends. Germline V gives CDR1 SEHNR, CDR2 FQNEAQ (reference sequence). The entry originates in a study of blood T cell repertoires in COVID-19. Study-wide context: From the United States, Italy and Spain came samples of acute and convalescent COVID-19. PBMCs, B-cell-depleted T cells, or T cells provided the cDNA or gDNA that made up the material.

Profiling relied on immunoSEQ multiplex PCR, and the TCRdb table lists in-frame clones only, not all of them. The sample carries fewer than 600,000 clones, around nine tenths recorded once. Participant age was roughly 18 to 95 years, and participants resided in about 25 US areas. This sequence joins TRBV7-9 and TRBJ2-7; TRBD2 might be the D (6 bases). This receptor was identified in a middle-aged woman who had recovered from COVID-19. The sample consisted of PBMCs or T cells enriched from blood (not recorded which). This CDR3 reads CASSLGGTYEQYF. As DNA, the CDR3 is TGTGCCAGCAGCTTGGGCGGGACCTACGAGCAGTACTTC.